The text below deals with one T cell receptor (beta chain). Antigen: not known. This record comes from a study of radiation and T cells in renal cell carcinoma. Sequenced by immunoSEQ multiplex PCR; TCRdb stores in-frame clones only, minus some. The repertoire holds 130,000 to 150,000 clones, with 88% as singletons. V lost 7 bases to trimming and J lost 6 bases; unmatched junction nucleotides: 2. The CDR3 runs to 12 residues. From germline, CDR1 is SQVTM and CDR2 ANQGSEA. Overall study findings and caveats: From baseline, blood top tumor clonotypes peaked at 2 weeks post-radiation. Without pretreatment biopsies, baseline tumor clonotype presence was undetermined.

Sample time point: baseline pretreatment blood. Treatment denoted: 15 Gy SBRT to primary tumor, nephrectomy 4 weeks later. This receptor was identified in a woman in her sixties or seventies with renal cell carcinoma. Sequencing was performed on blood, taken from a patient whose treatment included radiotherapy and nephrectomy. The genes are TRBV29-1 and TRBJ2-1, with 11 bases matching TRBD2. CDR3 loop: CSASGGSNEQFF. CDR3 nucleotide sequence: TGCAGCGCTAGCGGGGGGTCCAATGAGCAGTTCTTC.